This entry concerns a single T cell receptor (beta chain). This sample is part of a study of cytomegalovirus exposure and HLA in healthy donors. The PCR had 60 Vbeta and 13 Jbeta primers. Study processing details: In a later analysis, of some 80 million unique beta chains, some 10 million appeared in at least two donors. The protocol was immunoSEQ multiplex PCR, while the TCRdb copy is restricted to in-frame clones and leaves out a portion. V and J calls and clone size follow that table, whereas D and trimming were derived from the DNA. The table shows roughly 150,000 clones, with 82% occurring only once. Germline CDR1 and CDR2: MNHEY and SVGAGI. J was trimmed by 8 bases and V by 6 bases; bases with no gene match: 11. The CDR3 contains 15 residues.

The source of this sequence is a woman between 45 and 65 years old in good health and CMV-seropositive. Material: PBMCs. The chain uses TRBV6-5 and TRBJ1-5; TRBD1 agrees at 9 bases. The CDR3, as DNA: TGTGCCAGCAGCATGACAGGGGGGGGTTCAGAGCCCCAGCATTTT. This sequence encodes CASSMTGGGSEPQHF.